This T cell receptor beta chain is drawn from a study of metastatic and nonmetastatic thyroid tumors (dated by TCRdb to 2020 to 2022). The study in broad terms: The researchers compared repertoires between peripheral blood samples and tumor or nodule tissue samples from patients with malignant or benign thyroid disease.

Library prep was done by PCR. TCRdb records Illumina HiSeq 4000 as the sequencer. High-throughput sequencing was used to profile the TCR beta-chain CDR3 region of each patient. In the authors' own workflow: Drawing on CDR3 differences between clinicopathological groups, the researchers built a classifier meant to tell apart patients with distant-metastatic papillary thyroid cancer. To measure repertoire diversity the researchers used the Shannon index, while the Morisita-Horn index served to gauge how similar the tumor and blood repertoires were. The raw public data were reprocessed by TCRdb itself: fastp quality trimming at Q25, MiXCR clonotype calling, in-frame beta chains only. TCRdb assigned the V and J calls; the authors' analysis was not used. Across this sample there are 30,000 to 40,000 clones, with approximately 30% seen only once. The ten largest make up almost 8% of the sample. Broad study findings and their caveats: In both blood and tumor samples, malignant tumors were reported to have significantly higher TCR beta diversity than benign nodules.

Before undergoing thyroid surgery, none of the patients had been given any kind of treatment. Using T-cell receptor beta sequencing, the study looked back at clinical samples from patients collected from about 2011 to 2019. The CDR3 has 15 amino acids, counting the end cysteine and phenylalanine. Only the CDR3 part of the read is kept: 45 bases, read in frame from the first base. V and J are truncated by 1 base and 0 bases respectively, leaving an intervening sequence of 13 bases. CDR1 and CDR2, per the germline V gene (reference sequence), are DFQATT and SNEGSKA. As for this clone: This clone's antigen is unknown. There are no base qualities to consult, and no much larger clone falls within one base.

The material sequenced was blood. Here the chain combines TRBV20-1 and TRBJ2-7, with TRBD2 as a weak D call on 6 bases. The receptor was isolated from a female donor with papillary thyroid cancer or a benign thyroid nodule (not recorded which). Some clones in this sample may be carry-over from other donors' samples. CDR3 loop: CSARGQIGSSYEQYF. In nucleotides, the sequence is TGCAGTGCTAGAGGGCAGATCGGGAGCTCCTACGAGCAGTACTTC.